This T cell receptor (beta chain) was identified in a study of T cell clusters in autoimmune cytopenias. Study information: A median of approximately 47,000 TRB reads per sample yielded a median around 2,400 distinct clonotypes. Study conclusions and caveats: Compared with active autoimmune hepatitis patients, healthy donors showed almost three-fold more exclusive TRB clusters. No cluster-lack signature appeared between secondary cytopenia and chronic lymphocytic leukemia patients, apparently due to lymphoma masking. Physiological T cell clusters of healthy donors were apparently absent in primary autoimmune cytopenia patients.

TRB amplification used approximately 250 ng of peripheral blood genomic DNA. Germline-derived CDR1 and CDR2 are SQVTM and ANQGSEA. This CDR3 comprises 13 residues. Multiplex touch-down PCR amplified TRB using TRB-A and TRB-B pools in one tube. TCRdb reanalyzed the multiplex PCR reads and collapses them to one entry per CDR3 protein, without DNA. The sample spans some 3,000 distinct CDR3 sequences; the ten largest clones claim under 30%. Judged by frequency, this clonotype is large. No antigen is known for it. This sequence joins TRBV29-1 and TRBJ1-2; TCRdb picks TRBD1, but there is no DNA to check that call. The sequencing sample was made of peripheral blood. This TCR was sampled from a human donor with an autoimmune cytopenia or autoimmune hepatitis (not recorded which). The CDR3 is CSVESGGWYGYTF.